This entry lists 16 T cell receptor beta chains sequenced from one sample in a study of blood T cell repertoires in COVID-19. Produced via immunoSEQ multiplex PCR; TCRdb's table is partial and in-frame only. The table shows roughly 280,000 clones, with around 90% occurring only once. Source material: peripheral blood. These receptors originate from a woman aged 45-60 years who had recovered from COVID-19.

This clone has a single count. The chain joins TRBV27 to TRBJ2-3; TRBD2 matches 11 bases. CDR3 length: 17 amino acids. Per the germline V gene, CDR1 is MNHEY and CDR2 is SMNVEV (reference sequence). V lost 5 bases, J lost 2 bases, and 9 bases stayed unmatched. The CDR3: CASSPPGLAGPTDTQYF. The CDR3 DNA reads as TGTGCCAGCAGTCCACCTGGACTAGCGGGCCCCACAGATACGCAGTATTTT.

The V gene is TRBV10-3, the J gene TRBJ2-3; possible D gene TRBD2, 5 bases. The length of the CDR3 is 13 residues. The V gene's germline CDR1 is ENHRY and CDR2 SYGVKD. The V end lost 8 bases, the J end lost 1 base, and 10 bases lay between the germline ends. The CDR3 region has the DNA TGTGCCATCTCCGGGGAAGGCACAGATACGCAGTATTTT. Residues: CAISGEGTDTQYF.

This clone has just one count. The rearrangement joins TRBV7-3 to TRBJ1-1; TRBD1 agrees at 9 bases. Germline V gene lookup returns CDR1 SGHTA and CDR2 FQGTGA. There are 14 residues in the CDR3. Trimming took 4 bases from V and 4 from J; bases not matched to a gene: 4. The CDR3 DNA sequence: TGTGCCAGCAGCTCGGGGACAGGGCCCACTGAAGCTTTCTTT. Encoded protein: CASSSGTGPTEAFF.

V gene TRBV5-4 combines with J gene TRBJ2-3; 7 bases match TRBD2. CDR3 length equals 15 residues. In germline, CDR1 is SGHNT, CDR2 YYREEE (reference sequence). The ends lost 2 bases at V and 8 bases at J; junction bases unmatched: 11. Written as DNA, the CDR3 is TGTGCCAGCAGCTTCGGGCGGGGAGGGTTGGGTACGCAGTATTTT. This encodes CASSFGRGGLGTQYF.

This rearrangement joins TRBV24-1 to TRBJ2-2, with 8 bases lining up with TRBD1. Trimming removed 2 bases from V and 5 bases from J; junction bases left unmatched: 9. The CDR3 sequence is 17 residues long. Germline-derived CDR1 and CDR2 are KGHDR and SFDVKD. CDR3 sequence (DNA): TGTGCCACCAGTGATTCCACATGGACAGGGATGACCGGGGAGCTGTTTTTT. Its protein is CATSDSTWTGMTGELFF.

This chain connects TRBV19 to TRBJ1-5, with 7 bases lining up with TRBD1. Germline assignment: CDR1 LNHDA and CDR2 SQIVND (reference sequence). The CDR3 spans 15 residues. V trimming: 6 bases; J trimming: 4 bases; junction bases outside the gene matches: 9. The CDR3 loop is CASRTNPGQNQPQHF. The CDR3 DNA follows: TGTGCCAGTAGGACAAACCCGGGACAGAATCAGCCCCAGCATTTT.

V gene TRBV3-1 (or the pseudogene TRBV3-2) combines with J gene TRBJ1-1; 12 bases line up with TRBD1. V lost 6 bases, J lost 2 bases, and 4 bases stayed unmatched. Germline V gene lookup returns CDR1 LGHDT and CDR2 YNNKEL (reference sequence). This CDR3 has 15 residues. Here the CDR3 DNA reads TGTGCCAGCAGGCGGGGGACAGGGGGCAACACTGAAGCTTTCTTT. Translated, it gives CASRRGTGGNTEAFF.

This chain connects TRBV7-2 to TRBJ2-3; TRBD2 matches 7 bases. Trimming removed 3 bases from V and 5 bases from J; junction bases left unmatched: 11. Per germline, CDR1 SGHTA and CDR2 FQGNSA. The CDR3 consists of 16 residues. The CDR3 DNA reads as TGTGCCAGCAGCTTTCGAGGCGGGAGAGCCGGAGATACGCAGTATTTT. Translation: CASSFRGGRAGDTQYF.

The chain recombines TRBV3-1 (or the pseudogene TRBV3-2) with TRBJ2-5; 8 bases are shared with TRBD2. The CDR3 loop spans 14 amino acids. V shed 0 bases, J shed 4 bases, and the junction held 1 base outside the gene matches. Germline V gene data show CDR1 as LGHDT and CDR2 as YNNKEL (reference sequence). CDR3 sequence (DNA): TGTGCCAGCAGCCAAGATCGGGGGGGAGAGACCCAGTACTTC. Translating gives CASSQDRGGETQYF.

The CDR3 reads CASSVSDQQGAIGNTIYF. Here the CDR3 DNA reads TGTGCCAGCAGCGTATCCGATCAACAGGGGGCAATTGGAAACACCATATATTTT. The chain recombines TRBV9 with TRBJ1-3, with TRBD1 matching 9 bases. V was clipped by 1 base and J by 3 bases; unmatched bases: 11. The CDR3 has 18 amino acids. Looked up from germline, CDR1 is SGDLS and CDR2 is YYNGEE.

V is TRBV4-2 and J is TRBJ2-4; TRBD2 matches at 16 bases. The CDR3 contains 22 residues. The germline gives CDR1 LGHNA, CDR2 YNFKEQ. The junction had 13 bases not matched to a gene; V was cut back by 0 bases and J by 2 bases. CDR3 region: CASSQEAGLAGGPRLTKNIQYF. Here the CDR3 DNA reads TGTGCCAGCAGCCAAGAGGCGGGACTAGCGGGAGGGCCTAGATTGACCAAAAACATTCAGTACTTC.

This chain joins TRBV19 and TRBJ2-7, with 10 bases lining up with TRBD2. The germline CDR1 and CDR2 sequences are LNHDA and SQIVND (reference sequence). The length of the CDR3 is 14 residues. V lost 10 bases to trimming and J lost 0 bases; unmatched junction nucleotides: 6. CDR3 nucleotides: TGTGCCACCTCGGGACTAGCGTTCTCCTACGAGCAGTACTTC. This translates into CATSGLAFSYEQYF.

This rearrangement joins TRBV7-9 to TRBJ1-2; D may be TRBD1 (5 bases). This CDR3 is built from 15 residues. V was cut by 0 bases and J by 2 bases, with 10 bases left in between. Germline values: CDR1 SEHNR, CDR2 FQNEAQ (reference sequence). This CDR3 reads CASSLAWGLNYGYTF. Written as DNA, the CDR3 is TGTGCCAGCAGCTTAGCGTGGGGACTAAACTATGGCTACACCTTC.

The DNA for the CDR3 is TGTGCCAGCAGGAAGACAGTTTTCGAGCAGTACTTC. Protein: CASRKTVFEQYF. The rearrangement links TRBV11-2 to TRBJ2-7; D might be TRBD1 (5 bases). The CDR3 spans 12 residues. Trimming took off 6 bases at V and 6 bases at J, with 12 bases between the two ends. Germline values: CDR1 SGHAT, CDR2 FQNNGV.

The chain has TRBV28 and TRBJ2-3, with 15 bases lining up with TRBD2. CDR1 is MDHEN, CDR2 SYDVKM, per germline. This CDR3 has 15 residues. V gave up 8 bases and J gave up 10 bases; unmatched junction bases: 10. The CDR3, as DNA: TGTGCCAGCGCTGTCGGGACTAGCGGGGGGAAGGCGCAGTATTTT. Residues: CASAVGTSGGKAQYF. Looking up the rest from reference TRBV28 and TRBJ2-3 gives the full variable domain: DVKVTQSSRYLVKRTGEKVFLECVQDMDHENMFWYRQDPGLGLRLIYFSYDVKMKEKGDIPEGYSVSREKKERFSLILESASTNQTSMYLCASAVGTSGGKAQYFGPGTRLTVL.

This chain links TRBV4-2 with TRBJ2-1; 12 nucleotides agree with TRBD2. With 4 bases clipped from V and 2 bases from J, the junction kept 9 bases outside the gene matches. This CDR3 comprises 18 residues. CDR1 LGHNA and CDR2 YNFKEQ come from the germline V gene. The CDR3 nucleotides are TGTGCCAGCAGCCCCCAGGGACTAGCGGGCAGGGCCTACAATGAGCAGTTCTTC. This encodes CASSPQGLAGRAYNEQFF.